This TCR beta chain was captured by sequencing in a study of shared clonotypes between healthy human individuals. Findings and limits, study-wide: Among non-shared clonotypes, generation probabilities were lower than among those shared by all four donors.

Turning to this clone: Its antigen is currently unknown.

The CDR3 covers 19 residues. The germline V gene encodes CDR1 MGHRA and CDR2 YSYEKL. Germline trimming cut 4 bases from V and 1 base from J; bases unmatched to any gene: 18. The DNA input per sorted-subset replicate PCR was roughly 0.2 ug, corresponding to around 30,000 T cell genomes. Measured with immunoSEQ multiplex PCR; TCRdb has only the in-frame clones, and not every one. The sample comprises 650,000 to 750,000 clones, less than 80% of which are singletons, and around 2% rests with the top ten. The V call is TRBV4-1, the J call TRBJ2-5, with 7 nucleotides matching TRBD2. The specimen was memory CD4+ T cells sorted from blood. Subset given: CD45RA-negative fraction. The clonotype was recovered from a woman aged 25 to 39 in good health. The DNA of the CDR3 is TGCGCCAGCAGCCCGGCAGGAGGCCGGGCGGGAGCGGTCCAAGAGACCCAGTACTTC. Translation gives CASSPAGGRAGAVQETQYF.